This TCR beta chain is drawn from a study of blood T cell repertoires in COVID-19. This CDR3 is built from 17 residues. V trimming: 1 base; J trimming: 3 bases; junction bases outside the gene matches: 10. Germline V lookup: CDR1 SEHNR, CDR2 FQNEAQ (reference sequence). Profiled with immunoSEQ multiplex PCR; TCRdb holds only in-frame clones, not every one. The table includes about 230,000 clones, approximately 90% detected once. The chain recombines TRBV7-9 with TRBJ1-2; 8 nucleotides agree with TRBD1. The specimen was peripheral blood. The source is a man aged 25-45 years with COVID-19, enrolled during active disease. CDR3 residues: CASSLVGRQGSHYGYTF. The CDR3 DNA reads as TGTGCCAGCAGCTTAGTCGGGCGACAGGGGTCTCACTATGGCTACACCTTC.